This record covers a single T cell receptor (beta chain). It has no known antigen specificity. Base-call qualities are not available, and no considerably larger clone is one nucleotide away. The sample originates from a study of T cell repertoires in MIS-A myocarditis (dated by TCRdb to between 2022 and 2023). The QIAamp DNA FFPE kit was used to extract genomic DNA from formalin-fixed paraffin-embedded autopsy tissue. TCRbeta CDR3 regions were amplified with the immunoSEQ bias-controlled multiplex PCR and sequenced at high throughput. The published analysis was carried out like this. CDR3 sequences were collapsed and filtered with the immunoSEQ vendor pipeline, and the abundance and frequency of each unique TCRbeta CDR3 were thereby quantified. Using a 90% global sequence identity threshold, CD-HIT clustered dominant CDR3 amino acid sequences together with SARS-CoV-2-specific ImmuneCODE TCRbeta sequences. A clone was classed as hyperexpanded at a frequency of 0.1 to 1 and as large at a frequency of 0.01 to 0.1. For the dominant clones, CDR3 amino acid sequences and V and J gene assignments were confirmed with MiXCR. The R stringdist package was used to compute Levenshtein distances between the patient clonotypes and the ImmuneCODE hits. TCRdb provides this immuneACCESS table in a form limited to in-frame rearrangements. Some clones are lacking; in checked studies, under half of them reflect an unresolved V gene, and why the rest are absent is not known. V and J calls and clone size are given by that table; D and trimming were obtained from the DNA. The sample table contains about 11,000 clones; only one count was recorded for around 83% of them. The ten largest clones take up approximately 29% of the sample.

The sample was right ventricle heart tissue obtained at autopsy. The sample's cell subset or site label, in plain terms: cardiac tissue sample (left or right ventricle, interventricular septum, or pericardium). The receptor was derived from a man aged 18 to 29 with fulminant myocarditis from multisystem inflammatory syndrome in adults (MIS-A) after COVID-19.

The encoded CDR3 is CARSIDREVYSNQPQHF. The DNA is as follows: TGTGCCAGAAGCATAGATAGGGAGGTTTATAGCAATCAGCCCCAGCATTTT. Recombination linked TRBV5-3 to TRBJ1-5, with the identity of the D gene unclear. TRBV5-3 is filed as an ORF, its function uncertain. The CDR3, cysteine through phenylalanine, is 17 amino acids long. Only the CDR3 DNA stays, 51 bases, in frame from base 1. Deletion took 4 bases off V and 0 bases off J, with a span of 17 bases between the germline ends.